These 5 T cell receptor beta chains originate from one sample sequenced in a study of blood T cell repertoires in COVID-19. TCRdb's table, derived via immunoSEQ multiplex PCR, lists solely in-frame clones and lacks some. The data show about 250,000 clones, with about 80% seen just once and nearly 9% held by the top ten. What was sequenced was peripheral blood. The source is a man at least 80 years old with acute or convalescent COVID-19.

The CDR3 spells CASSQDSRGNYEQYF. In DNA form, the CDR3 reads TGTGCCAGCAGCCAAGATAGTCGGGGGAATTACGAGCAGTACTTC. The V and J genes are TRBV4-2 and TRBJ2-7; tentative D call: TRBD2 (6 bases). V gave up 0 bases and J gave up 4 bases, with 13 bases separating them. CDR3 length: 15 amino acids. The germline V gene has CDR1 LGHNA and CDR2 YNFKEQ.

The chain links TRBV5-6 to TRBJ2-7; 7 bases fit TRBD1. There are 14 residues in the CDR3. Germline assignment: CDR1 SGHDT and CDR2 YYEEEE. Trimming removed 3 bases from V and 6 bases from J; junction bases left unmatched: 9. CDR3 region: CASSSRDRRLEQYF. The CDR3 DNA reads as TGTGCCAGCAGCTCCCGGGACAGAAGGCTCGAGCAGTACTTC. Supplemented by reference TRBV5-6 and TRBJ2-7, the full variable domain reads DAGVTQSPTHLIKTRGQQVTLRCSPKSGHDTVSWYQQALGQGPQFIFQYYEEEERQRGNFPDRFSGHQFPNYSSELNVNALLLGDSALYLCASSSRDRRLEQYFGPGTRLTVT.

This clone appeared once. J is TRBJ1-1 and V is TRBV10-1; D may be TRBD1 (6 bases). From germline, CDR1 is WNHNN and CDR2 SYGVQD (reference sequence). This CDR3 has 15 amino acids. Trimming cost V 6 bases and J 4 bases, with 18 bases left between them. The CDR3: CASSLTQGRGTEAFF. The CDR3 region has the DNA TGCGCCAGCAGCCTAACACAGGGACGGGGCACTGAAGCTTTCTTT.

The chain joins TRBV15 to TRBJ1-2, with D hard to call. Trimming shortened V by 3 bases and J by 4 bases, and 12 bases separated the two germline ends. CDR1 and CDR2 from the germline V gene are LNHNV and YYDKDF (reference sequence). CDR3 size: 14 residues. This CDR3 is CATSRSGVTYGYTF. The CDR3 DNA is TGTGCCACCAGCAGGTCGGGAGTTACCTATGGCTACACCTTC.

CDR3 residues: CSASPLETQYF. CDR3 DNA: TGCAGTGCTAGCCCCCTGGAGACCCAGTACTTC. The V gene is TRBV20-1, the J gene TRBJ2-5, with D hard to call. Between the trimmed V and J ends, which lost 3 bases and 5 bases, there was a span of 7 bases. CDR3 length equals 11 residues. The germline V gene has CDR1 DFQATT and CDR2 SNEGSKA (reference sequence).